The 8 T cell receptor beta chains below all came from one sample that was sequenced in a study of cytomegalovirus exposure and HLA in healthy donors. Some clones are missing from TCRdb's copy, which holds only in-frame ones; the method was immunoSEQ multiplex PCR. The repertoire has some 120,000 clones, about 90% of them found once; the top ten carry about 1.4%. Material: PBMCs. All receptors come from a man aged 30 to 39 in good health and CMV-seronegative.

The chain combines TRBV5-4 with TRBJ1-2, with TRBD1 matching 7 bases. Trimming cost V 0 bases and J 7 bases; bases outside gene matches: 6. Germline CDR1 is SGHNT and CDR2 is YYREEE (reference sequence). The CDR3 runs 14 residues. The CDR3 DNA follows: TGTGCCAGCAGCTTGGATAACAGGGGAGGTGGCTACACCTTC. This gives the protein CASSLDNRGGGYTF.

The genes are TRBV4-3 and TRBJ1-2; D might be TRBD1 (6 bases). The germline V gene has CDR1 LGHNA and CDR2 YSLEER. The V end was cut by 0 bases, the J end by 5 bases, with 16 bases between. The CDR3 is 16 residues long. The CDR3 region is CASSQETSGVWYGYTF. The DNA for the CDR3 is TGCGCCAGCAGCCAAGAAACCTCAGGGGTTTGGTATGGCTACACCTTC.

Concerning this clone: At one of its ends the junction is not consistent with the germline gene, which may arise from a read error. The chain has TRBV14 and TRBJ1-5; 7 positions agree with TRBD1. CDR3 size: 13 residues. Germline V gene data show CDR1 as SGHDN and CDR2 as FVKESK. The DNA of the CDR3 is TGTGCCAGCAGCCCGACAGGGACGGGGATTATGTATTTT. Translated, it gives CASSPTGTGIMYF.

V gene TRBV30 combines with J gene TRBJ1-1; D is uncertain. The CDR3 is 13 residues long. Trimming stripped 5 bases from V and 1 base from J, with 11 bases between. Germline loops: CDR1 GTSNPN, CDR2 SVGIG (reference sequence). The CDR3 here is CAWHGEGNTEAFF. Written as DNA, the CDR3 is TGTGCCTGGCATGGGGAGGGGAACACTGAAGCTTTCTTT.

The chain joins TRBV19 to TRBJ2-3; 8 nucleotides match TRBD1. CDR1 and CDR2 (germline): LNHDA, SQIVND (reference sequence). After removal of 0 bases from V and 6 bases from J, the junction contained 8 bases not matched to a gene. The CDR3 is 16 amino acids. The CDR3, as DNA: TGTGCCAGTAGTATAGATCGCGCAGGGGGCGAGGATACGCAGTATTTT. The encoded protein is CASSIDRAGGEDTQYF.

The V call is TRBV7-4, the J call TRBJ1-1; D remains ambiguous. Germline CDR1 SGHVT, CDR2 SQSDAQ. The CDR3 sequence is 12 residues long. The V and J ends lost 2 bases and 11 bases respectively, with 12 bases between them. CDR3 loop: CASSLRSPRAFF. CDR3 sequence (DNA): TGTGCCAGCAGCTTACGAAGCCCGCGGGCTTTCTTT. Drawing the rest from reference TRBV7-4 and TRBJ1-1, the complete variable domain is GAGVSQSPRYKVAKRGRDVALRCDSISGHVTLYWYRQTLGQGSEVLTYSQSDAQRDKSGRPSGRFSAERPERSVSTLKIQRTEQGDSAVYLCASSLRSPRAFFGQGTRLTVV.

The chain joins TRBV11-2 to TRBJ2-7; D might be TRBD1 (6 bases). The V gene lost 2 bases and the J gene lost 7 bases, with 12 bases spanning the gap. Germline CDR1 reads SGHAT; CDR2 reads FQNNGV. The CDR3 spans 13 residues. The DNA of the CDR3 is TGTGCCAGCAGCTTAAGTCCGGGGACAGAGCAGTACTTC. Protein product: CASSLSPGTEQYF.

The chain's CDR3 is CASSVGSTASGSTDTQYF. DNA for the CDR3: TGTGCCAGCAGCGTAGGAAGTACGGCTAGCGGGAGTACAGATACGCAGTATTTT. The chain uses TRBV9 and TRBJ2-3; TRBD2 agrees at 10 bases. The junction had 10 bases not matched to a gene; V was cut back by 0 bases and J by 3 bases. From germline, CDR1 is SGDLS and CDR2 YYNGEE. The length of the CDR3 is 18 residues. Supplemented by reference TRBV9 and TRBJ2-3, the full variable domain reads DSGVTQTPKHLITATGQRVTLRCSPRSGDLSVYWYQQSLDQGLQFLIQYYNGEERAKGNILERFSAQQFPDLHSELNLSSLELGDSALYFCASSVGSTASGSTDTQYFGPGTRLTVL.